The sequence of this T cell receptor beta chain was determined in a study of human T cells and chemical hapten exposure. Germline V lookup: CDR1 MNHEY, CDR2 SVGAGI. CDR3 size: 15 residues. V gave up 8 bases and J gave up 4 bases, with 21 bases separating them. This clonotype was picked up many times. TCRdb fed the RACE reads into MiXCR, producing one record per CDR3 protein. The sample shows just under 350,000 distinct CDR3 sequences, about 7% of them seen only once. Regarding time point: patch test 1, 2 weeks after DPC sensitization. Stated treatment: therapeutic diphenylcyclopropenone sensitization with weekly scalp DPC.

This clonotype was sampled from a woman aged 18 to 35 with alopecia areata. Some clones in this sample may be carry-over from other donors' samples. The sequencing used whole blood, collected in connection with sensitization to the hapten diphenylcyclopropenone (DPC). The chain combines TRBV6-5 with TRBJ2-7; TRBD1 might be the D (6 bases). Here the CDR3 reads CASARRLGAKYEQYF. The DNA of the CDR3 is TGTGCCAGCGCGCGCCGATTGGGGGCGAAATACGAGCAGTACTTC.